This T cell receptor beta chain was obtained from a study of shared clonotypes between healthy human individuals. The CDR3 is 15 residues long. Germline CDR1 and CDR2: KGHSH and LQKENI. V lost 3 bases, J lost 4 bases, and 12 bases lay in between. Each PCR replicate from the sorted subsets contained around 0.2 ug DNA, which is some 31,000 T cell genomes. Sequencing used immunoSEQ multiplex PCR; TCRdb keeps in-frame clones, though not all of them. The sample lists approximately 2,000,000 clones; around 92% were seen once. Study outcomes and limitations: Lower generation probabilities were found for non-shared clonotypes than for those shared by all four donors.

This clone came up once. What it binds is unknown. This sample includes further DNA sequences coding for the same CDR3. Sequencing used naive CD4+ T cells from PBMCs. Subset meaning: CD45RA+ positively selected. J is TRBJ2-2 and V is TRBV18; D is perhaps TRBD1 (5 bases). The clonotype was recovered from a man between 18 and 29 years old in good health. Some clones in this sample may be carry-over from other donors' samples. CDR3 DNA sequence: TGTGCCAGCTCACCGGGTCAGGGAATCACCGGGGAGCTGTTTTTT. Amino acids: CASSPGQGITGELFF.